This TCR beta chain was captured by sequencing in a study of blood T cell repertoires in COVID-19 (dated by TCRdb to the early 2020s). Background on the whole study: The collaborator samples originated in the United States, Italy and Spain and spanned the acute and convalescent phases of COVID-19. The prospective study material was composed of cDNA or gDNA derived from T cells, B-cell-depleted T cells, or PBMCs. Subjects who had been exposed to COVID-19, were actively infected with it, or had recovered from it provided the deeply sampled blood TCRbeta repertoires that made up the dataset. A freely available public database, intended as a resource for researchers studying the immune response to SARS-CoV-2, is where the repertoires were released. Samples came from the ongoing ImmuneRACE study (first 160 participants) plus 1,254 subjects from 6 global collaborators. The sample metadata nearly always contained a de-identified subject ID, COVID-19 status, age in years and sex. HLA class I and class II types, where available, came from metadata supplied by the sample provider rather than from assay-based typing.

V lost 6 bases and J lost 4 bases; the stretch between them is 9 bases long. The germline V gene (reference sequence) supplies CDR1 LNHDA and CDR2 SQIVND. The CDR3 measures 12 amino acids from cysteine to phenylalanine. Just CDR3 DNA is preserved here, 36 bases in frame from base 1. On the study overall, not on this receptor specifically: The amount of clinical and demographic metadata varied by source and participant and was provided uncurated.

The immunoSEQ Assay, a bias-controlled multiplex PCR, was used to amplify TCRbeta CDR3 regions from genomic DNA. The study's own analysis went as follows. Within the assay, amplification of reference gene primers was used to estimate how many nucleated cells each sample contained. To quantify the absolute abundance of each unique TCRbeta CDR3 rearrangement, sequence reads were collapsed and filtered. Productive Simpson clonality was computed per sample as the square root of Simpson's diversity index over productive rearrangements. TCRdb carries this immuneACCESS record with in-frame sequences only. Its versions omit some clonotypes, under half of them owing to an unresolved V gene in the studies checked, with the rest unexplained. That table supplies the V and J calls and clone size; D and trimming were determined from the DNA. Here the sample has around 170,000 clones; 80% to 90% occur a single time. Under 15% of the sample goes to the ten largest clones.

Each collaborating institution followed its own protocols to collect whole blood in K2EDTA tubes. For TCRbeta analysis, collaborator samples were shipped as frozen whole blood, as isolated PBMCs, or as DNA extracted from either sample type. About this clone: Its antigen has not been determined. Per-base qualities were not stored, and no clone one base away is much larger.

This receptor chain uses TRBV19 and TRBJ1-2, with the identity of the D gene unclear. This TCR was sampled from a man under 40 with active or convalescent COVID-19. The material sequenced was peripheral blood. The CDR3 region reads CASSSRSYGYTF. The DNA sequence reads TGTGCCAGTAGCTCACGGTCCTATGGCTACACCTTC. The full variable domain, completed from the reference TRBV19 and TRBJ1-2 proteins outside the CDR3, reads DGGITQSPKYLFRKEGQNVTLSCEQNLNHDAMYWYRQDPGQGLRLIYYSQIVNDFQKGDIAEGYSVSREKKESFPLTVTSAQKNPTAFYLCASSSRSYGYTFGSGTRLTVV.